The 15 T cell receptor beta chains below come from one sample, sequenced in a study of blood T cells in healthy people across ages. For the second PCR, which ran for about 7 to 12 cycles, a sample-barcoded 5' primer and a J-beta primer mix were used. TCRdb independently ran MiXCR on the 5' RACE reads; one entry per CDR3 protein. The sample records roughly 1,000,000 distinct CDR3 sequences, 20% to 25% being singletons. Another study also made use of these data, one on T cells of mothers and their children.

Input material: blood. All receptors derive from a girl aged 2 to 9 in good health.

This clonotype turned up a few times. V usage is TRBV20-1 and J usage is TRBJ1-5; the match to TRBD1 covers 7 bases. The length of the CDR3 is 14 residues. Germline V gene lookup returns CDR1 DFQATT and CDR2 SNEGSKA (reference sequence). The V gene end was trimmed by 1 base and the J gene end by 8 bases; junction bases not matched to a gene: 8. The CDR3 sequence is CSARAGTALEPQHF. The CDR3 DNA sequence: TGCAGTGCTAGAGCCGGGACAGCTTTGGAGCCCCAGCATTTT.

This clonotype was seen a few times. V is TRBV7-2 and J is TRBJ2-2; no definite D call. Deletions cut 2 bases from V and 1 base from J, with 8 bases between. The CDR3 is 15 amino acids. Germline assignment: CDR1 SGHTA and CDR2 FQGNSA. The CDR3, as DNA: TGTGCCAGCAGCTTATTTTGGCAGAACACCGGGGAGCTGTTTTTT. Amino acid sequence: CASSLFWQNTGELFF. Full variable domain (remainder filled in from reference TRBV7-2 and TRBJ2-2): GAGVSQSPSNKVTEKGKDVELRCDPISGHTALYWYRQSLGQGLEFLIYFQGNSAPDKSGLPSDRFSAERTGGSVSTLTIQRTQQEDSAVYLCASSLFWQNTGELFFGEGSRLTVL.

The chain carries TRBV12-3 or TRBV12-4 and TRBJ2-3; 7 bases are shared with TRBD1. The CDR3 totals 15 residues. The V segment lost 5 bases and the J segment 0 bases; nucleotides outside the gene matches: 5. CDR3 sequence (DNA): TGTGCCAGCAGTCGACAGGGATCTAGCACAGATACGCAGTATTTT. Translation: CASSRQGSSTDTQYF.

This clonotype was picked up a small number of times. V gene TRBV28 combines with J gene TRBJ1-2, with 9 bases that match TRBD1. The CDR3 spans 14 residues. V was clipped by 6 bases and J by 7 bases; unmatched bases: 9. Germline CDR1 and CDR2: MDHEN and SYDVKM. The CDR3 reads CASSGGQGKGGYTF. In DNA, the CDR3 is TGTGCCAGCAGCGGGGGACAGGGTAAAGGTGGCTACACCTTC.

V gene TRBV19 combines with J gene TRBJ2-5; possibly TRBD2 for D (5 bases). This CDR3 spans 13 amino acids. Looked up from germline, CDR1 is LNHDA and CDR2 is SQIVND (reference sequence). V dropped 7 bases and J dropped 5 bases, with 14 bases sitting between them. CDR3 amino acids: CASKADGGETQYF. CDR3 coding DNA: TGTGCCAGTAAAGCGGACGGTGGGGAGACCCAGTACTTC.

This clonotype appeared a few times. This chain joins TRBV6-5 and TRBJ2-1, with TRBD2 matching over 7 bases. The CDR3 is 13 residues long. V shed 0 bases, J shed 16 bases, and the junction held 9 bases outside the gene matches. Germline CDR1 MNHEY, CDR2 SVGAGI. The CDR3 reads CASSYSRDYTEFF. CDR3 nucleotide sequence: TGTGCCAGCAGTTACTCCCGGGACTATACGGAATTCTTC.

This clonotype was detected only a few times. This rearrangement joins TRBV18 to TRBJ2-7; the D is unclear. The CDR3 spans 14 residues. CDR1 is KGHSH, CDR2 LQKENI, per germline. The germline V and J ends were trimmed by 3 bases and 6 bases, with 15 bases remaining between them. CDR3 amino acids: CASSPVGQALEQYF. The CDR3 DNA reads TGTGCCAGCTCACCGGTAGGGCAGGCACTCGAGCAGTACTTC.

The chain uses TRBV12-3 or TRBV12-4 and TRBJ2-4; TRBD2 aligns across 9 bases. This CDR3 is 15 amino acids long. V shed 6 bases and J 3 bases; nucleotides not matched to a gene: 6. CDR3 loop: CASSAPAGGKNIQYF. The CDR3 nucleotides read TGTGCCAGCAGCGCCCCAGCGGGGGGCAAAAACATTCAGTACTTC.

This clonotype has just a few counts. This chain joins TRBV19 and TRBJ1-1; D is ambiguous. Deletions cut 3 bases from V and 4 bases from J, with 12 bases between. The length of the CDR3 is 14 residues. Germline CDR1 LNHDA, CDR2 SQIVND (reference sequence). CDR3 amino acids: CASSMAGDGTEAFF. CDR3 in DNA: TGTGCCAGTAGTATGGCCGGAGATGGCACTGAAGCTTTCTTT.

The chain couples TRBV9 to TRBJ2-5, with TRBD2 matching 8 bases. Matching the DNA end better, TRBJ2-1 makes the J call doubtful. CDR3 length: 15 amino acids. In germline, CDR1 is SGDLS, CDR2 YYNGEE. DNA for the CDR3: TGTGCCAGCAGCGGGCAAGCGGGAGTTGGTGTTGAGCAGTTCTTC. It codes for CASSGQAGVGVEQFF.

V gene TRBV29-1 combines with J gene TRBJ1-3; D is uncertain. CDR1 and CDR2 from the germline V gene are SQVTM and ANQGSEA. CDR3 length equals 13 residues. The V gene lost 8 bases and the J gene lost 1 base, with 12 bases spanning the gap. The CDR3 loop reads CSTTGESGNTIYF. The CDR3 nucleotides are TGCAGCACGACCGGAGAGTCTGGAAACACCATATATTTT. The full variable domain, its missing parts supplied by reference TRBV29-1 and TRBJ1-3, is SAVISQKPSRDICQRGTSLTIQCQVDSQVTMMFWYRQQPGQSLTLIATANQGSEATYESGFVIDKFPISRPNLTFSTLTVSNMSPEDSSIYLCSTTGESGNTIYFGEGSWLTVV.

This clonotype was observed a few times. The J gene is TRBJ1-4, the V gene TRBV20-1; no reliable D call. Germline V gene sequence: CDR1 DFQATT, CDR2 SNEGSKA (reference sequence). V shed 0 bases and J shed 7 bases, with 15 bases lying between them. The CDR3 totals 15 residues. The CDR3 protein is CSARDGETNGEKLFF. The CDR3 DNA follows: TGCAGTGCTAGAGATGGGGAGACGAACGGTGAAAAACTGTTTTTT.

The chain has TRBV6-4 and TRBJ1-1; TRBD1 matches 7 bases. The V segment lost 2 bases and the J segment 4 bases; nucleotides outside the gene matches: 10. This CDR3 is built from 16 residues. Germline CDR1 is MRHNA and CDR2 is SNTAGT. The CDR3 here is CASSDPQTTGSTEAFF. The CDR3 DNA is TGTGCCAGCAGTGACCCCCAAACGACAGGGAGCACTGAAGCTTTCTTT.

This clonotype was seen only a few times. This rearrangement joins TRBV6-5 to TRBJ2-5, with a tentative D call TRBD2 (5 bases). The germline V and J ends were trimmed by 5 bases and 6 bases, with 13 bases remaining between them. The germline V gene has CDR1 MNHEY and CDR2 SVGAGI. The CDR3 totals 13 residues. The CDR3 here is CASSTEGAQTQYF. In DNA, the CDR3 is TGTGCCAGCAGTACCGAGGGCGCGCAGACCCAGTACTTC.

The chain couples TRBV7-2 to TRBJ1-2; TRBD1 is a possible D gene (6 bases). CDR3 size: 15 residues. Germline V CDR1 and CDR2: SGHTA, FQGNSA. The germline V and J ends were trimmed by 1 base and 6 bases, with 15 bases remaining between them. The CDR3 coding sequence is TGTGCCAGCAGCTTAGACTTGGGGGGCCTCCATGGCTACACCTTC. Its protein product is CASSLDLGGLHGYTF.